The 21 T cell receptor beta chains in this list originate from one sample, sequenced in a study of T cell repertoires in cytomegalovirus infection (dated by TCRdb to about 2019). Instrument used: Illumina HiSeq 1500. Clones were called with MiXCR by TCRdb after fastp trimmed the public reads at Q25, and only in-frame beta chains were retained. CDR3 protein duplicates are merged, each entry listing the most common genes and DNA. The sample has about 920,000 distinct CDR3 sequences on record, roughly 30% of them singletons. Jointly, the top ten make up about an eighth of the sample. In the paper's terms, the treatment or condition label means: in vitro stimulation with specific CMV peptide epitopes to enrich CMV-specific T cells. No cognate antigen is known for these TCRs. Sequenced here: cultured CD8+ T cells from PBMCs, sampled from culture after CMV antigen stimulation. These receptor sequences come from a human donor in good health (CMV status not recorded). Some clones in this sample may be carry-over from other donors' samples.

The sample holds a few counts of this clonotype. The V call is TRBV18, the J call TRBJ1-5, with D hard to call. The germline CDR1 and CDR2 sequences are KGHSH and LQKENI. The CDR3 sequence is 16 residues long. Trimming took 3 bases from V and 0 from J, leaving 12 bases between them. CDR3 sequence reads: CASSPGGPYSNQPQHF. The CDR3 DNA follows: TGTGCCAGCTCACCGGGAGGACCCTATAGCAATCAGCCCCAGCATTTT.

This clonotype appeared a few times. The chain combines TRBV14 with TRBJ2-1; a possible D gene is TRBD2 (5 bases). Germline CDR1 reads SGHDN; CDR2 reads FVKESK. There are 17 residues in the CDR3. Trimming removed 2 bases at V and 2 bases at J, with 16 bases between. The CDR3 sequence is CASSQTDYSMTYNEQFF. The CDR3 bases are TGTGCCAGCAGCCAAACCGACTACTCCATGACCTACAATGAGCAGTTCTTC.

The table lists this clonotype with a few counts. The chain employs TRBV29-1 and TRBJ1-1, with TRBD1 identical over 12 bases. The CDR3 is made up of 15 amino acids. Germline assignment: CDR1 SQVTM and CDR2 ANQGSEA. J was trimmed by 5 bases and V by 5 bases; bases with no gene match: 9. The CDR3 region is CSVSRWDRGRTEAFF. In nucleotides, the CDR3 is TGCAGCGTTTCCAGGTGGGACAGGGGGCGGACTGAAGCTTTCTTT.

The chain employs TRBV29-1 and TRBJ1-1, with D possibly TRBD1 on 5 matching bases. Germline V gives CDR1 SQVTM, CDR2 ANQGSEA. The V end lost 6 bases, the J end lost 7 bases, and 21 bases lay between the germline ends. CDR3 length: 14 residues. CDR3 DNA sequence: TGCAGCGTCCCAAGAGGCCAGGGCGGAAGTGAAGCTTTCTTT. Protein product: CSVPRGQGGSEAFF.

This clonotype was counted only a few times. The rearrangement joins TRBV12-3 or TRBV12-4 to TRBJ2-7, with D perhaps matching TRBD2 (5 bases). CDR3 length: 14 amino acids. Trimming removed 3 bases at V and 2 bases at J, with 11 bases between. This CDR3 reads CASSLLTGAYEQYF. CDR3 in DNA: TGTGCCAGCAGTTTGTTAACCGGGGCCTACGAGCAGTACTTC.

The CDR3 loop reads CASSLEQGYSNQPQHF. In DNA, the CDR3 is TGTGCCAGCAGTCTCGAACAGGGTTATAGCAATCAGCCCCAGCATTTT. V and J are TRBV6-2 or TRBV6-3 and TRBJ1-5; D possibly corresponds to TRBD1 (6 bases). The CDR3 runs 16 residues. V lost 5 bases to trimming and J lost 0 bases, with 14 bases between them. The germline V gene has CDR1 MNHEY and CDR2 SVGEGT.

The genes are TRBV7-6 and TRBJ2-1; D is perhaps TRBD1 or TRBD2 (6 bases each). The CDR3 loop spans 13 amino acids. Germline CDR1 SGHVS, CDR2 FNYEAQ. V shed 1 base and J shed 12 bases, with 13 bases lying between them. The CDR3 DNA reads TGTGCCAGCAGCTTAGGCGGGACACCAGGGCAGTTCTTC. This codes for CASSLGGTPGQFF.

V gene TRBV20-1 combines with J gene TRBJ1-1, with no clear D. The germline V gene encodes CDR1 DFQATT and CDR2 SNEGSKA (reference sequence). Deletions cut 6 bases from V and 7 bases from J, with 9 bases between. The CDR3 has 10 residues. Written as DNA, the CDR3 is TGCAGTGCAATTTTACTTGAAGCTTTCTTT. Translated: CSAILLEAFF.

V is TRBV20-1 and J is TRBJ1-1; TRBD1 is a possible D gene (6 bases). The CDR3 length is 13 residues. The V gene's germline CDR1 is DFQATT and CDR2 SNEGSKA (reference sequence). Trimming shortened V by 5 bases and J by 2 bases, and 12 bases separated the two germline ends. This CDR3 reads CSAYRGGNTEAFF. The CDR3 nucleotides are TGCAGTGCTTATAGGGGGGGAAACACTGAAGCTTTCTTT.

V is TRBV6-2 or TRBV6-3 and J is TRBJ1-2; the D gene is possibly TRBD1 (5 bases). Trimming removed 5 bases from V and 4 bases from J, with 23 bases in between. The CDR3 length is 17 residues. Germline V gives CDR1 MNHEY, CDR2 SVGEGT. This CDR3 is CASSQTRDFVRVYGYTF. CDR3 DNA: TGTGCCAGCAGTCAGACCCGGGACTTCGTGCGCGTCTATGGCTACACCTTC.

The table lists this clonotype with many counts. The genes are TRBV28 and TRBJ1-5; 8 bases agree with TRBD1. CDR3 length: 18 residues. V shed 4 bases, J shed 0 bases, and the junction held 11 bases outside the gene matches. The germline V gene has CDR1 MDHEN and CDR2 SYDVKM. CDR3 nucleotide sequence: TGTGCCAGCAGTTCGGACAGGGCGCCACCCAATAGCAATCAGCCCCAGCATTTT. This encodes CASSSDRAPPNSNQPQHF.

This clonotype occurred a few times. The V gene is TRBV7-8, the J gene TRBJ2-1; 10 bases map to TRBD2. The V gene end was trimmed by 5 bases and the J gene end by 3 bases; junction bases not matched to a gene: 7. The CDR3 consists of 16 residues. Germline-derived CDR1 and CDR2 are SGHVS and FQNEAQ. The CDR3 here is CASSPVAGGYYNEQFF. The CDR3 coding sequence is TGTGCCAGCAGCCCGGTAGCGGGGGGCTACTACAATGAGCAGTTCTTC.

This clonotype came up a few times. This rearrangement joins TRBV7-4 to TRBJ1-2; 7 nucleotides align to TRBD1. V gave up 4 bases and J gave up 8 bases; unmatched junction bases: 4. The germline CDR1 and CDR2 sequences are SGHVT and SQSDAQ. This CDR3 is built from 12 residues. This chain's CDR3 is CASSYQGGGYTF. The DNA for the CDR3 is TGTGCCAGCAGCTACCAGGGGGGGGGCTACACCTTC.

This clonotype occurred a few times. CDR3 DNA: TGTGCCACCAGTGATTTGGGGACAGAGGATGAGCAGTTCTTC. Translation gives CATSDLGTEDEQFF. V usage is TRBV24-1 and J usage is TRBJ2-1, with 7 positions matching TRBD1. Germline lookup yields CDR1 KGHDR and CDR2 SFDVKD. CDR3 length equals 14 residues. With V trimmed by 0 bases and J by 8 bases, 3 bases remained unmatched.

This clonotype was observed many times. A junction boundary mismatches the germline segment, possibly from a read error. The V and J genes are TRBV4-1 and TRBJ1-1; D is ambiguous. Germline V gene lookup returns CDR1 MGHRA and CDR2 YSYEKL. The CDR3 covers 14 residues. The CDR3 sequence is CASSPPGVNTEAFF. CDR3 DNA sequence: TGTGCCAGCAGCCCTCCAGGTGTGAACACTGAAGCTTTCTTT.

This clonotype has only a few counts. The rearrangement uses TRBV15 and TRBJ1-5, with D hard to call. The CDR3 runs 13 residues. Germline CDR1 LNHNV, CDR2 YYDKDF (reference sequence). Trimming shortened V by 0 bases and J by 5 bases, and 5 bases separated the two germline ends. The CDR3 DNA sequence: TGTGCCACCAGCAGAGAACCCCATCAGCCCCAGCATTTT. Protein product: CATSREPHQPQHF.

This clonotype occurred a few times. The rearrangement links TRBV6-8 to TRBJ1-1; 10 bases line up with TRBD1. Germline V gene lookup returns CDR1 MNHGY and CDR2 SAAAGT. CDR3 length: 14 residues. J lost 3 bases, V lost 7 bases, and 5 bases had no gene match. CDR3 DNA sequence: TGTGCCAGCACCCCCGGACAGGGGGACACTGAAGCTTTCTTT. It yields the protein CASTPGQGDTEAFF.

The chain carries TRBV10-3 and TRBJ2-7; no definite D call. The CDR3 spans 11 residues. V lost 2 bases, J lost 12 bases, and 11 bases lay in between. Germline V gives CDR1 ENHRY, CDR2 SYGVKD. The chain's CDR3 is CAISENVQLYV. The CDR3 DNA is TGTGCCATCAGTGAGAATGTACAGCTGTACGTC.

This clonotype was observed at least ten times. The V call is TRBV7-6, the J call TRBJ2-1, with unresolved D. V shed 3 bases and J shed 8 bases, with 8 bases lying between them. In germline, CDR1 is SGHVS, CDR2 FNYEAQ. The CDR3 totals 12 residues. For the CDR3, the DNA is TGTGCCAGCAGCTTGGTTAACGATGAGCAGTTCTTC. This sequence encodes CASSLVNDEQFF.

Worth noting for this clonotype: A read error may produce the germline difference seen at one junction end. V gene TRBV7-6 combines with J gene TRBJ1-1; perhaps TRBD1 as D (5 bases). Germline values: CDR1 SGHVS, CDR2 FNYEAQ. This CDR3 spans 14 amino acids. The chain's CDR3 is CASSLLGANAEALF. In nucleotides, the CDR3 is TGTGCCAGCAGCTTATTAGGGGCTAACGCTGAAGCTCTCTTT.

This clonotype has a handful of counts. The rearrangement uses TRBV28 and TRBJ1-5, with 10 bases lining up with TRBD1. V dropped 5 bases and J dropped 7; count of bases not matched to a gene: 5. Germline lookup yields CDR1 MDHEN and CDR2 SYDVKM. This CDR3 region has 14 residues. In nucleotides, the CDR3 is TGTGCCAGCAGTCGTCGACAGGGGGCACAGCCCCAGCATTTT. It is translated as CASSRRQGAQPQHF.